The TCR beta chain under discussion was sequenced for a study of blood T cell repertoires in COVID-19. About the research overall: Samples representing acute and convalescent COVID-19 were sourced from the United States, Italy and Spain. PBMCs, B-cell-depleted T cells, or T cells were the source of the cDNA or gDNA that made up the material.

Original analysis: Reference gene primer amplification gave estimated nucleated cell counts. Measured with immunoSEQ multiplex PCR; TCRdb has only the in-frame clones, and not every one. V and J calls and clone size are copied from that table; D and trimming were computed from the DNA. The sample comprises tens of thousands of clones, around 86% of which are singletons, and 1.5% to 2% rests with the top ten. Material: peripheral blood. The source is a man aged 25-45 years with acute or convalescent COVID-19.

The chain's CDR3 is CASSFGRQNTGELFF. In nucleotides, the CDR3 is TGTGCCAGCAGCTTTGGCAGACAGAACACCGGGGAGCTGTTTTTT. V gene TRBV5-5 combines with J gene TRBJ2-2, with no clear D. Germline V gene data show CDR1 as SGHKS and CDR2 as YYEKEE (reference sequence). This CDR3 is built from 15 residues. Trimming pared 2 bases from V and 1 base from J, leaving 9 bases between.